The 13 T cell receptor beta chains given below trace back to one sample, sequenced in a study of metastatic and nonmetastatic thyroid tumors. MiXCR was used by TCRdb to re-call the PCR reads. The sample shows about 19,000 clones, around 25% of them seen only once. Among the patients, none had received any treatment before thyroid surgery. Input material: blood. These receptors originate from a male donor with papillary thyroid cancer or a benign thyroid nodule (not recorded which). Some clones in this sample may be carry-over from other donors' samples.

The chain has TRBV6-2 or TRBV6-3 and TRBJ1-5; the D is unclear. The CDR3 extends over 12 amino acids. The germline gives CDR1 MNHEY, CDR2 SVGEGT. Trimming shortened V by 5 bases and J by 6 bases, and 8 bases separated the two germline ends. This chain's CDR3 is CASSPLSQPQHF. The CDR3 coding sequence is TGTGCCAGCAGTCCCCTTTCTCAGCCCCAGCATTTT.

In the case of this clone: One end of the junction varies from germline; a read error may be responsible. The rearrangement links TRBV7-3 to TRBJ2-2; the match to TRBD1 covers 8 bases. CDR1 SGHTA and CDR2 FQGTGA come from the germline V gene. This CDR3 contains 16 residues. CDR3 coding DNA: TGCGCCAGCAGCTTTGTTACAGGGGGTGACACCGGGGAGCTGTTTTTT. Its translation is CASSFVTGGDTGELFF. Complete variable domain (other parts from reference TRBV7-3 and TRBJ2-2): GAGVSQTPSNKVTEKGKYVELRCDPISGHTALYWYRQSLGQGPEFLIYFQGTGAADDSGLPNDRFFAVRPEGSVSTLKIQRTERGDSAVYLCASSFVTGGDTGELFFGEGSRLTVL.

The chain carries TRBV6-1 and TRBJ1-3; TRBD1 is a possible D gene (6 bases). The CDR3 contains 14 residues. The germline V gene has CDR1 MNHNS and CDR2 SASEGT. Trimming removed 4 bases at V and 0 bases at J, with 7 bases between. As DNA, the CDR3 is TGTGCCAGCAGTGTAGGGGGCTCTGGAAACACCATATATTTT. As protein: CASSVGGSGNTIYF.

By share of the sample, this clone is medium-sized (0.01 to 0.1%). The chain recombines TRBV27 with TRBJ2-1; 7 bases map to TRBD2. The CDR3 spans 16 residues. CDR1 is MNHEY, CDR2 SMNVEV, per germline (reference sequence). After removal of 9 bases from V and 2 bases from J, the junction contained 13 bases not matched to a gene. In DNA form, the CDR3 reads TGTGCCAGTTCCCCTTTGAGCGGGGCTCCCTACAATGAGCAGTTCTTC. Its translation is CASSPLSGAPYNEQFF.

This clone was observed a handful of times. The rearrangement uses TRBV25-1 and TRBJ2-2; D may be TRBD1 or TRBD2 (6 bases each). CDR1 and CDR2 from the germline V gene are MGHDK and SYGVNS. This CDR3 contains 14 residues. Trimming removed 4 bases at V and 7 bases at J, with 13 bases between. The CDR3 DNA is TGTGCCAGCAGTGGACACAGGGAGGTCGGGGAGCTGTTTTTT. Protein: CASSGHREVGELFF. Full variable domain (missing parts from reference TRBV25-1 and TRBJ2-2): EADIYQTPRYLVIGTGKKITLECSQTMGHDKMYWYQQDPGMELHLIHYSYGVNSTEKGDLSSESTVSRIRTEHFPLTLESARPSHTSQYLCASSGHREVGELFFGEGSRLTVL.

The chain recombines TRBV4-1 with TRBJ2-2; D is possibly TRBD2 (6 bases). Trimming cost V 3 bases and J 2 bases, with 22 bases left between them. The CDR3 is made up of 19 amino acids. Germline loops: CDR1 MGHRA, CDR2 YSYEKL. In DNA form, the CDR3 reads TGCGCCAGCAGCCACCTGACTAGTAGGTGGATCGTCAACACCGGGGAGCTGTTTTTT. This encodes CASSHLTSRWIVNTGELFF.

This clone came up many times. The chain combines TRBV30 with TRBJ2-7; TRBD2 matches at 11 bases. CDR1 is GTSNPN and CDR2 is SVGIG in the germline V gene (reference sequence). This CDR3 is built from 17 residues. J was trimmed by 2 bases and V by 5 bases; bases with no gene match: 14. CDR3 residues: CAWAPPPRLAGTYEQYF. For the CDR3, the DNA is TGTGCCTGGGCCCCCCCCCCACGACTAGCGGGGACCTACGAGCAGTACTTC.

This clone was detected a few times. The chain is built from TRBV19 and TRBJ2-7; maybe TRBD2 (5 bases). V was cut by 9 bases and J by 5 bases, with 17 bases left in between. CDR3 length equals 13 residues. The germline CDR1 and CDR2 sequences are LNHDA and SQIVND (reference sequence). The DNA for the CDR3 is TGTGCCAGCCGATTGGGGAGAACCCACGAGCAGTACTTC. Translated: CASRLGRTHEQYF.

The rearrangement joins TRBV30 to TRBJ2-3; D is perhaps TRBD1 or TRBD2 (5 bases each). The V end was cut by 0 bases, the J end by 5 bases, with 9 bases between. There are 13 residues in the CDR3. The germline V gene encodes CDR1 GTSNPN and CDR2 SVGIG (reference sequence). The CDR3 DNA is TGTGCCTGGAGTGTTTGGGGGAGAGATACGCAGTATTTT. Translation gives CAWSVWGRDTQYF.

The chain employs TRBV6-1 and TRBJ1-5; 7 nucleotides match TRBD1. The CDR3 is made up of 15 amino acids. J lost 1 base, V lost 7 bases, and 7 bases had no gene match. CDR1 MNHNS and CDR2 SASEGT come from the germline V gene. The CDR3: CASKLTGWSNQPQHF. The DNA of the CDR3 is TGTGCCAGCAAATTGACAGGGTGGAGCAATCAGCCCCAGCATTTT.

This clone was counted ten times or more. The chain links TRBV9 to TRBJ1-5; D unclear. There are 15 residues in the CDR3. Trimming left V 0 bases short and J 0 bases short, with 7 bases between. Germline values: CDR1 SGDLS, CDR2 YYNGEE. CDR3 DNA: TGTGCCAGCAGCGTAGGGCCGAATAGCAATCAGCCCCAGCATTTT. Translation gives CASSVGPNSNQPQHF.

This clone is deemed medium-sized (0.01 to 0.1%). Other DNA sequences within the sample encode an identical CDR3. The rearrangement links TRBV7-3 to TRBJ2-5; D might be TRBD2 (5 bases). CDR1 is SGHTA and CDR2 is FQGTGA in the germline V gene. The CDR3 extends over 11 amino acids. Trimming shortened V by 2 bases and J by 7 bases, and 5 bases separated the two germline ends. Written as DNA, the CDR3 is TGTGCCAGCAGCTTAGGAGGGACCCAGTACTTC. It codes for CASSLGGTQYF.

The rearrangement links TRBV5-1 to TRBJ2-3; D may match TRBD1 or TRBD2 (6 bases each). With 1 base removed from V and 0 bases from J, the gap between germline ends came to 12 bases. Per germline, CDR1 SGHRS and CDR2 YFSETQ. The CDR3 has 16 residues. This CDR3 reads CASSLLGGFSTDTQYF. The CDR3 DNA follows: TGCGCCAGCAGCTTGCTGGGGGGCTTTAGCACAGATACGCAGTATTTT. Using reference TRBV5-1 and TRBJ2-3 for the parts outside the CDR3, the full variable domain is KAGVTQTPRYLIKTRGQQVTLSCSPISGHRSVSWYQQTPGQGLQFLFEYFSETQRNKGNFPGRFSGRQFSNSRSEMNVSTLELGDSALYLCASSLLGGFSTDTQYFGPGTRLTVL.